This T cell receptor beta chain comes out of a study of human T cells and chemical hapten exposure. Study-wide background: Subjects had 2% DPC placed on roughly 2 cm by roughly 2 cm of upper inner arm skin for sensitization. 0.01% DPC was applied to the upper back in patch tests, which were read at 6 days.

The length of the CDR3 is 16 residues. Between the trimmed V and J ends, which lost 0 bases and 0 bases, there was a span of 7 bases. CDR1 is SGDLS, CDR2 YYNGEE, per germline. Time point here: patch test 1, 2 weeks after DPC sensitization. Noted treatment: therapeutic diphenylcyclopropenone sensitization with weekly scalp DPC. Individual cDNA molecules had unique molecular identifiers attached to them by the library. As processed by the authors: Per-sample TCR counts ranged from roughly 23,224 to 750,000, median about 90,000. TCRdb ran MiXCR on the RACE reads and lists one entry per CDR3 protein. These V and J calls are TCRdb output, not the study's own analysis. The table shows 11,000 to 15,000 distinct CDR3 sequences, with roughly 15% occurring only once.

The sequence derives from a woman in her twenties or thirties with alopecia areata. Some clones in this sample may be carry-over from other donors' samples. The rearrangement links TRBV9 to TRBJ1-6; D remains unclear. Sequenced here: whole blood, sampled in connection with sensitization to the hapten diphenylcyclopropenone (DPC). CDR3 DNA sequence: TGTGCCAGCAGCGTAGAACCAAGCTCCTATAATTCACCCCTCCACTTT. Protein: CASSVEPSSYNSPLHF.